The 11 T cell receptor beta chains below all came from one sample that was sequenced in a study of T-cell memory formation after mild COVID-19. A single record per CDR3 protein comes from TCRdb applying MiXCR to the 5' RACE reads. The sample consists of around 390,000 distinct CDR3 sequences, approximately 15% of them appearing once. Sequencing was done on a sample of PBMCs or a T cell subset sorted from them (not recorded which). The receptor source for this set is a man aged 18 to 30 who had mild COVID-19 (a few samples of this study predate the infection). Cell type and time point are not known.

This clonotype turned up a few times. The chain carries TRBV4-1 and TRBJ2-3, with D perhaps being TRBD1 or TRBD2 (5 bases each). CDR3 length: 16 amino acids. V shed 4 bases and J shed 0 bases, with 14 bases lying between them. The germline CDR1 and CDR2 sequences are MGHRA and YSYEKL. The CDR3 DNA follows: TGCGCCAGCAGCCTAACGAGAGGGGTTAGCACAGATACGCAGTATTTT. Amino acid sequence: CASSLTRGVSTDTQYF.

This clonotype was observed a single time. V usage is TRBV5-1 and J usage is TRBJ1-4, with a tentative D call TRBD1 (5 bases). From germline, CDR1 is SGHRS and CDR2 YFSETQ. Trimming removed 5 bases from V and 0 bases from J, with 11 bases in between. The CDR3 runs 15 residues. The CDR3 DNA follows: TGCGCCAGCAGTAGGGGTTCATCAACTAATGAAAAACTGTTTTTT. Amino acids: CASSRGSSTNEKLFF.

There are a few counts of this clonotype. V and J are TRBV6-5 and TRBJ2-5, with D perhaps matching TRBD1 or TRBD2 (6 bases each). CDR1 is MNHEY and CDR2 is SVGAGI in the germline V gene. The CDR3 is 15 amino acids. Trimming shortened V by 7 bases and J by 4 bases, and 19 bases separated the two germline ends. The CDR3 DNA is TGTGCCAGCACCCTGGGGGTCGAGGGGGGAGAGACCCAGTACTTC. Protein: CASTLGVEGGETQYF.

The chain is built from TRBV24-1 and TRBJ2-2; D may be TRBD1 (6 bases). CDR3 length: 13 residues. V was shortened by 7 bases and J by 2 bases, with 7 bases between the two germline ends. Germline CDR1 reads KGHDR; CDR2 reads SFDVKD. As DNA, the CDR3 is TGTGCCACCAGGGACAGCAACACCGGGGAGCTGTTTTTT. The encoded protein is CATRDSNTGELFF.

This clonotype occurred a few times. The V call is TRBV6-6, the J call TRBJ1-5; D is uncertain. V was shortened by 3 bases and J by 7 bases, with 10 bases between the two germline ends. The CDR3 length is 13 residues. The germline CDR1 and CDR2 sequences are MNHNY and SVGAGI (reference sequence). CDR3 loop: CASSYGLGQPQHF. The CDR3 DNA sequence: TGTGCCAGCAGTTATGGCTTGGGGCAGCCCCAGCATTTT.

CDR3 nucleotide sequence: TGTGCCAGCAGAAGACAGGGGGCCCGGGACGGGGAGCTGTTTTTT. It specifies CASRRQGARDGELFF. J is TRBJ2-2 and V is TRBV7-9; 10 positions agree with TRBD1. The CDR3 is 15 amino acids. Germline V gives CDR1 SEHNR, CDR2 FQNEAQ (reference sequence). The J segment lost 7 bases and the V segment lost 6 bases, leaving 8 bases of the junction unmatched.

This clonotype has just a few counts. CDR3 region: CSVFARSYNEQFF. CDR3 nucleotides: TGCAGCGTTTTCGCGCGCTCCTACAATGAGCAGTTCTTC. The rearrangement links TRBV29-1 to TRBJ2-1; D gene ambiguous. Germline V gene lookup returns CDR1 SQVTM and CDR2 ANQGSEA. The CDR3 is made up of 13 amino acids. With 5 bases removed from V and 0 bases from J, the gap between germline ends came to 8 bases.

In this sample, this clonotype turned up a few times. This chain joins TRBV4-3 and TRBJ1-2; a possible D gene is TRBD1 (5 bases). The CDR3 length is 16 residues. Trimming cost V 0 bases and J 4 bases, with 15 bases left between them. Germline V gene sequence: CDR1 LGHNA, CDR2 YSLEER. The CDR3 nucleotides are TGCGCCAGCAGCCAAGATACCGGGGCGGGGGTCTATGGCTACACCTTC. Translated, it gives CASSQDTGAGVYGYTF.

This chain's CDR3 is CASSFLNYEQYF. The CDR3 DNA reads TGTGCCAGCAGCTTTTTAAACTACGAGCAGTACTTC. The J gene is TRBJ2-7, the V gene TRBV7-9; D unresolved. The V and J ends lost 3 bases and 3 bases respectively, with 6 bases between them. In germline, CDR1 is SEHNR, CDR2 FQNEAQ (reference sequence). The CDR3 consists of 12 residues.

The chain uses TRBV7-6 and TRBJ2-7; maybe TRBD2 (5 bases). The CDR3 length is 15 residues. The V end was cut by 5 bases, the J end by 2 bases, with 16 bases between. Germline V gene data show CDR1 as SGHVS and CDR2 as FNYEAQ. In DNA form, the CDR3 reads TGTGCCAGCAGCCCCTCGCAAGAGGGTACCTACGAGCAGTACGTC. Amino acids: CASSPSQEGTYEQYV.

The CDR3 here is CASSLQAENTGELFF. The CDR3 region has the DNA TGTGCCAGCAGTTTACAGGCAGAAAACACCGGGGAGCTGTTTTTT. The chain recombines TRBV28 with TRBJ2-2; the D is unclear. CDR3 length: 15 residues. Trimming took off 2 bases at V and 2 bases at J, with 9 bases between the two ends. Germline lookup yields CDR1 MDHEN and CDR2 SYDVKM.